Following are 20 T cell receptor beta chains from one sample sequenced in a study (dated by TCRdb to about 2015). The receptor library was made with 5' RACE. The reads were generated on an Illumina MiSeq. TCRdb ran its own pipeline on the public reads, namely fastp trimming at Q25 and MiXCR clone calling, and kept in-frame beta chains. Every distinct CDR3 protein forms one entry, paired with its most common genes and DNA. A total of under 65,000 distinct CDR3 sequences appear in this sample, 25% to 30% of them only once. Jointly, the top ten make up approximately 3% of the sample. Sequenced material: tumor-infiltrating memory CD4+ T cells sorted from the breast tumor. Taken with the paper, the label for cell subset or site translates to: memory CD4+ T cells, CD4+CD45RO+CD25-. The origin of the receptors is a female donor with breast cancer.

This clonotype was counted only a few times. The chain couples TRBV6-2 or TRBV6-3 to TRBJ2-1, with TRBD2 identical over 7 bases. V was pared by 10 bases and J by 4 bases, with 13 bases of the junction left unmatched. The CDR3 is made up of 15 amino acids. Per the germline V gene, CDR1 is MNHEY and CDR2 is SVGEGT. In nucleotides, the CDR3 is TGTGCCACCAAAGAGGGGAGCGGGGTTTACAATGAGCAGTTCTTC. This translates into CATKEGSGVYNEQFF.

This clonotype was observed a handful of times. This chain joins TRBV2 and TRBJ1-2; no clear D gene. This CDR3 comprises 14 residues. Germline assignment: CDR1 SNHLY and CDR2 FYNNEI. V was shortened by 2 bases and J by 2 bases, with 9 bases between the two germline ends. The CDR3 loop is CASSELKGNYGYTF. The DNA for the CDR3 is TGTGCCAGCAGTGAATTAAAGGGCAACTATGGCTACACCTTC.

This clonotype was picked up a small number of times. The genes are TRBV7-2 and TRBJ1-2; D is perhaps TRBD1 (5 bases). Trimming removed 4 bases at V and 4 bases at J, with 19 bases between. The germline V gene has CDR1 SGHTA and CDR2 FQGNSA. The CDR3 consists of 16 residues. The CDR3 loop is CASSSLMGGPLYGYTF. CDR3 coding DNA: TGTGCCAGCAGCTCCCTAATGGGGGGACCACTCTATGGCTACACCTTC.

In this sample, this clonotype turned up a few times. The chain carries TRBV7-2 and TRBJ2-3, with 12 bases aligning to TRBD2. V trimming: 6 bases; J trimming: 4 bases; junction bases outside the gene matches: 5. This CDR3 region has 15 residues. Germline CDR1 SGHTA, CDR2 FQGNSA. CDR3 DNA sequence: TGTGCCAGCAGACCTAGACTAGCGGGAGCAGATACGCAGTATTTT. Protein product: CASRPRLAGADTQYF.

V and J are TRBV7-9 and TRBJ2-1; 7 bases line up with TRBD2. V was clipped by 6 bases and J by 0 bases; unmatched bases: 14. This CDR3 has 18 residues. The germline gives CDR1 SEHNR, CDR2 FQNEAQ (reference sequence). The CDR3 sequence is CASSTKSSGLSSYNEQFF. In DNA, the CDR3 is TGTGCCAGCAGTACAAAATCTAGCGGACTCAGCTCCTACAATGAGCAGTTCTTC.

J is TRBJ1-2 and V is TRBV5-6; D may be TRBD1 (5 bases). V lost 4 bases to trimming and J lost 2 bases, with 15 bases between them. Germline V lookup: CDR1 SGHDT, CDR2 YYEEEE. The CDR3 totals 15 residues. The CDR3 sequence: CASSGSPGMNYGYTF. The CDR3, as DNA: TGTGCCAGCAGCGGCTCGCCAGGGATGAACTATGGCTACACCTTC.

In its sample, this clonotype was seen many times. The gene calls are TRBV11-2 and TRBJ2-1, with D unclear. V was pared by 6 bases and J by 3 bases, with 21 bases between. Germline V lookup: CDR1 SGHAT, CDR2 FQNNGV. The CDR3 runs to 17 residues. The CDR3 protein is CASRPRALGGYYNEQFF. In DNA form, the CDR3 reads TGTGCCAGCAGGCCCCGGGCGTTGGGCGGTTACTACAATGAGCAGTTCTTC.

The genes are TRBV6-7 and TRBJ2-7; the D is unclear. TRBV6-7 qualifies as an ORF whose function is uncertain. Trimming shortened V by 11 bases and J by 2 bases, and 16 bases separated the two germline ends. This CDR3 spans 13 amino acids. DNA of the CDR3: TGTGCCCGTATCGGACGAAAGGCCTACGAGCAGTACTTC. Translated: CARIGRKAYEQYF.

V and J are TRBV5-6 and TRBJ2-3, with D possibly called TRBD1 or TRBD2 (6 bases each). Trimming shortened V by 2 bases and J by 6 bases, and 19 bases separated the two germline ends. Germline loops: CDR1 SGHDT, CDR2 YYEEEE. The CDR3 totals 16 residues. The CDR3 protein is CASSFLWGAQDDTQYF. CDR3 nucleotide sequence: TGTGCCAGCAGCTTTCTATGGGGGGCCCAGGATGATACGCAGTATTTT.

This clonotype showed up just a few times. V is TRBV7-9 and J is TRBJ2-7; weak D call: TRBD2 (6 bases). The CDR3 is 14 residues long. The ends were cut back, 1 base at V and 3 bases at J, with 10 bases in the middle. Germline V gives CDR1 SEHNR, CDR2 FQNEAQ (reference sequence). In DNA form, the CDR3 reads TGTGCCAGCAGCTTAGACCCGACTAGCTACGAGCAGTACTTC. This gives the protein CASSLDPTSYEQYF.

This clonotype has a handful of counts. V is TRBV5-6 and J is TRBJ1-1; D is unclear. V was cut by 3 bases and J by 0 bases, with 15 bases left in between. The CDR3 length is 16 residues. CDR1 and CDR2 (germline): SGHDT, YYEEEE. As DNA, the CDR3 is TGTGCCAGCAGCTCAGACCAGTTTGTGGTGAACACTGAAGCTTTCTTT. Its protein product is CASSSDQFVVNTEAFF.

This clonotype was counted between two and nine times. The gene calls are TRBV7-3 and TRBJ2-1, with TRBD2 identical over 11 bases. Germline-derived CDR1 and CDR2 are SGHTA and FQGTGA. V lost 4 bases to trimming and J lost 2 bases; unmatched junction nucleotides: 4. The CDR3 is made up of 16 amino acids. CDR3 sequence: CASSSLAGGPYNEQFF. CDR3 sequence (DNA): TGTGCCAGCAGCTCCCTAGCGGGAGGCCCCTACAATGAGCAGTTCTTC.

This clonotype was seen a few times. The chain links TRBV28 to TRBJ1-6; 10 positions match TRBD1. The CDR3 contains 15 residues. The germline V gene encodes CDR1 MDHEN and CDR2 SYDVKM. V trimming: 6 bases; J trimming: 8 bases; junction bases outside the gene matches: 7. The CDR3 spells CASSLGQGFDSPLHF. The DNA of the CDR3 is TGTGCCAGCAGCCTGGGACAGGGGTTCGATTCACCCCTCCACTTT. Full variable domain (remainder filled in from reference TRBV28 and TRBJ1-6): DVKVTQSSRYLVKRTGEKVFLECVQDMDHENMFWYRQDPGLGLRLIYFSYDVKMKEKGDIPEGYSVSREKKERFSLILESASTNQTSMYLCASSLGQGFDSPLHFGNGTRLTVT.

This clonotype was counted ten times or more. The chain joins TRBV7-3 to TRBJ2-1; 7 bases map to TRBD2. Losses at the gene ends were 5 bases for V and 7 bases for J; bases not matched to a gene: 11. The CDR3 consists of 15 residues. Per the germline V gene, CDR1 is SGHTA and CDR2 is FQGTGA. The DNA of the CDR3 is TGTGCCAGCAGCGAAGAAGCGGGATCCGGTAATGAGCAGTTCTTC. Its translation: CASSEEAGSGNEQFF.

V and J are TRBV10-1 and TRBJ1-1; possible D gene TRBD1, 6 bases. CDR1 and CDR2 from the germline V gene are WNHNN and SYGVQD (reference sequence). V shed 4 bases and J shed 6 bases, with 15 bases lying between them. The CDR3 is 14 residues long. The CDR3, as DNA: TGCGCCAGCAGTGTAAACAGGGTCGGATCTGAAGCTTTCTTT. This encodes CASSVNRVGSEAFF.

This clonotype was counted between two and nine times. This chain uses TRBV30 with TRBJ2-7; D may be TRBD1 or TRBD2 (6 bases each). The CDR3 has 12 residues. Trimming took off 2 bases at V and 12 bases at J, with 17 bases between the two ends. Germline CDR1 and CDR2: GTSNPN and SVGIG (reference sequence). CDR3 amino acids: CAWSRGPPVPYF. The CDR3 DNA reads as TGTGCCTGGAGTCGGGGGCCCCCCGTTCCGTACTTC.

This clonotype has just a few counts. In this CDR3 the conserved last residue, phenylalanine or tryptophan, is missing, so a read error is likely. This chain links TRBV29-1 with TRBJ2-5; the match to TRBD2 covers 10 bases. CDR1 and CDR2 from the germline V gene are SQVTM and ANQGSEA. The CDR3 has 15 amino acids. After removal of 6 bases from V and 2 bases from J, the junction contained 9 bases not matched to a gene. The CDR3 spells CSVESSGGSQETQYL. CDR3 sequence (DNA): TGCAGCGTGGAGTCTAGCGGGGGCTCACAAGAGACCCAGTACCTC.

With respect to this clonotype: This may arise from a read error, as a much more abundant clone is one base away. The genes are TRBV10-1 and TRBJ1-1, with D uncertain. V was shortened by 3 bases and J by 6 bases, with 11 bases between the two germline ends. Looked up from germline, CDR1 is WNHNN and CDR2 is SYGVQD (reference sequence). The CDR3 has 13 residues. CDR3 DNA sequence: TGCGCCAGCAGTGATCCCGGTCACTCTGAAGCTTTCTTT. Residues: CASSDPGHSEAFF.

This clonotype was detected once. This rearrangement joins TRBV7-2 to TRBJ1-3; 9 bases align to TRBD1. The length of the CDR3 is 14 residues. V was pared by 3 bases and J by 8 bases, with 5 bases of the junction left unmatched. The germline CDR1 and CDR2 sequences are SGHTA and FQGNSA. As DNA, the CDR3 is TGTGCCAGCAGCTTCGGGGACAGGGATTACACCATATATTTT. It encodes CASSFGDRDYTIYF.

This clonotype was observed many times. The chain couples TRBV4-3 to TRBJ1-3; D uncertain. Germline CDR1 LGHNA, CDR2 YSLEER. Trimming left V 0 bases short and J 7 bases short, with 7 bases between. The length of the CDR3 is 13 residues. CDR3 in amino acids: CASSQDIRNTIYF. In DNA form, the CDR3 reads TGCGCCAGCAGCCAAGATATTCGTAACACCATATATTTT.